This T cell receptor (beta chain) stems from a study of blood T cell repertoires in COVID-19. Whole-study context: COVID-19 samples from acute and convalescent phases originated in the United States, Italy and Spain.

Ages ranged from roughly 18 to 100 years, with residence in around 24 US areas. Researchers sorted participants into cohorts using their self-reported clinical history. J was trimmed by 5 bases and V by 4 bases; bases with no gene match: 12. Germline assignment: CDR1 LGHNA and CDR2 YNFKEQ. There are 16 residues in the CDR3. As handled by the study authors: Estimation of nucleated cell counts was performed using reference gene primer amplification. Sequencing was performed with immunoSEQ multiplex PCR; in TCRdb, only in-frame clones are kept and a portion is missing. Clonal size and the V and J genes are those of that table, whereas D and trimming came from the DNA. Here the sample spans about 200,000 clones, more than 65% being singletons.

The material sequenced was PBMCs or T cells enriched from blood (not recorded which). The chain combines TRBV4-2 with TRBJ2-7; the match to TRBD1 covers 9 bases. This receptor was obtained from a man aged 35 to 55 who had recovered from COVID-19. For the CDR3, the DNA is TGTGCCAGCAGCCGACAACACGGGACAGGGACGAACGAGCAGTACTTC. Its protein product is CASSRQHGTGTNEQYF.